A single sample gave rise to the 7 T cell receptor beta chains below, sequenced in a study of T cell clones after liver transplantation. Measured with immunoSEQ multiplex PCR; TCRdb has only the in-frame clones, and not every one. The table has under 130,000 clones, 80% to 90% seen once. Sample: CD4+ T cells from blood, taken approximately 4 years after liver transplant. The receptors shown here come from a human patient who received a liver transplant. The graft donor may account for some of the T cells.

This clone came up a few times. This rearrangement joins TRBV15 to TRBJ2-2, with 11 positions matching TRBD1. Trimming took 8 bases from V and 1 from J; bases not matched to a gene: 6. The CDR3 length is 16 residues. Germline loops: CDR1 LNHNV, CDR2 YYDKDF (reference sequence). The CDR3 nucleotides read TGTGCCACCGCACACGGGACAGGGGGGAACACCGGGGAGCTGTTTTTT. It specifies CATAHGTGGNTGELFF.

The sample holds a few counts of this clone. The V gene is TRBV19, the J gene TRBJ2-7, with unresolved D. This CDR3 has 13 residues. The germline V gene encodes CDR1 LNHDA and CDR2 SQIVND (reference sequence). Trimming shortened V by 2 bases and J by 2 bases, and 7 bases separated the two germline ends. The CDR3 DNA sequence: TGTGCCAGTAGTATACCCCCAGCCTACGAGCAGTACTTC. It encodes CASSIPPAYEQYF.

J is TRBJ2-1 and V is TRBV9; D perhaps matches TRBD1 (6 bases). The V and J ends lost 5 bases and 0 bases respectively, with 15 bases between them. The CDR3 loop spans 16 amino acids. Germline V gene data show CDR1 as SGDLS and CDR2 as YYNGEE. CDR3 amino acids: CASSPTGQSSYNEQFF. For the CDR3, the DNA is TGTGCCAGCAGTCCAACAGGACAGAGCTCCTACAATGAGCAGTTCTTC. Filled out from reference TRBV9 and TRBJ2-1, the complete variable domain reads DSGVTQTPKHLITATGQRVTLRCSPRSGDLSVYWYQQSLDQGLQFLIQYYNGEERAKGNILERFSAQQFPDLHSELNLSSLELGDSALYFCASSPTGQSSYNEQFFGPGTRLTVL.

The chain recombines TRBV5-1 with TRBJ2-1, with TRBD2 matching over 7 bases. Germline lookup yields CDR1 SGHRS and CDR2 YFSETQ. There are 14 residues in the CDR3. Trimming at V came to 5 bases and at J to 9 bases, leaving 11 bases not matched to a gene. The CDR3 DNA follows: TGCGCCAGCAGTCCGGGAGGAATTCAAGTTGAGCAGTTCTTC. Translating gives CASSPGGIQVEQFF.

The genes are TRBV28 and TRBJ2-7, with a tentative D call TRBD2 (5 bases). The CDR3 totals 14 residues. V was pared by 8 bases and J by 7 bases, with 21 bases between. Germline CDR1 MDHEN, CDR2 SYDVKM. The CDR3 region has the DNA TGTGCCAGCGCAACGGAGCGGTCGAGTCGGGAGCAGTACTTC. Residues: CASATERSSREQYF.

This chain uses TRBV5-6 with TRBJ2-7; maybe TRBD2 (6 bases). This CDR3 contains 14 residues. V was shortened by 0 bases and J by 5 bases, with 12 bases between the two germline ends. CDR1 is SGHDT and CDR2 is YYEEEE in the germline V gene. CDR3 nucleotides: TGTGCCAGCAGCTTGGTCGGGAGACAAGACGAGCAGTACTTC. Translating gives CASSLVGRQDEQYF.

The J gene is TRBJ2-7, the V gene TRBV18; D gene uncertain. Germline CDR1 KGHSH, CDR2 LQKENI. The CDR3 totals 16 residues. Trimming pared 0 bases from V and 4 bases from J, leaving 16 bases between. Here the CDR3 DNA reads TGTGCCAGCTCACCACCTCATCGACCTCCACAATACGAGCAGTACTTC. Translating it yields CASSPPHRPPQYEQYF.